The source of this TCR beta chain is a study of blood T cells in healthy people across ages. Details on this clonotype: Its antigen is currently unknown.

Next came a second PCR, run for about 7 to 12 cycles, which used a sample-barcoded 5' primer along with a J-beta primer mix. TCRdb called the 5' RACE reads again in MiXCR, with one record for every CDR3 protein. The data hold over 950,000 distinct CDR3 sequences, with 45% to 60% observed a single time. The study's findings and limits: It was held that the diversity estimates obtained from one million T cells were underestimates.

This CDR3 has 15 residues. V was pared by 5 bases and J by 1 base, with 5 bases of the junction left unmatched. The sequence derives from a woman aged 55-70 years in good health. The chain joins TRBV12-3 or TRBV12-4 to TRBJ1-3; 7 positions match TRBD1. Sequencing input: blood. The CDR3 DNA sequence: TGTGCCAGCAGTAAGGGGGCCGTATCTGGAAACACCATATATTTT. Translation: CASSKGAVSGNTIYF.